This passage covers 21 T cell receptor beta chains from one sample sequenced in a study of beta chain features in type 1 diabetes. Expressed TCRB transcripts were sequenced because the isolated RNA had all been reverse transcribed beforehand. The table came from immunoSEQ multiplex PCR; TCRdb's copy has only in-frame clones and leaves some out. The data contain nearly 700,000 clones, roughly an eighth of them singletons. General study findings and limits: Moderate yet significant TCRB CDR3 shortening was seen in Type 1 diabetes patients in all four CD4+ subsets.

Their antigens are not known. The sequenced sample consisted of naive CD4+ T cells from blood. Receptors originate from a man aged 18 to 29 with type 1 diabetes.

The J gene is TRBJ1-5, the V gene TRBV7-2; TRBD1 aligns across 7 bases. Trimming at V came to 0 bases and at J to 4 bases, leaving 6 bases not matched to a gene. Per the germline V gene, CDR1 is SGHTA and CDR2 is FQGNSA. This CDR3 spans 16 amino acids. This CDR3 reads CASSLATGTVNQPQHF. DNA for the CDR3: TGTGCCAGCAGCTTAGCAACCGGGACAGTAAATCAGCCCCAGCATTTT.

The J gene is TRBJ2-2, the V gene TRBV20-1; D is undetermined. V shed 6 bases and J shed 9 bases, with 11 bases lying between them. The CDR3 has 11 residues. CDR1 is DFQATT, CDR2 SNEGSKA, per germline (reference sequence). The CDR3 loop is CSAAGARELFF. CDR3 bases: TGCAGTGCCGCCGGTGCCCGGGAGCTGTTTTTT.

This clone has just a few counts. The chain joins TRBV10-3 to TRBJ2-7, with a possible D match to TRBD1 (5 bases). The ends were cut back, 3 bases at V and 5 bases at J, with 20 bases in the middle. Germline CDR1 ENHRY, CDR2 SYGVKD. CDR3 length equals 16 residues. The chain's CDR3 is CAISDPFGQGDHEQYF. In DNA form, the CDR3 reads TGTGCCATCAGTGATCCGTTTGGGCAGGGTGACCACGAGCAGTACTTC.

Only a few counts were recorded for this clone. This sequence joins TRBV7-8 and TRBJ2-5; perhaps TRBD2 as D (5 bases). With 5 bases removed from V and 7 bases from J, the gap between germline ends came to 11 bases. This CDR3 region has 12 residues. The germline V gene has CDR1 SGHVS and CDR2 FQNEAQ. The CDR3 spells CASSPKSGTQYF. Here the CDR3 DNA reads TGTGCCAGCAGCCCTAAAAGCGGGACCCAGTACTTC. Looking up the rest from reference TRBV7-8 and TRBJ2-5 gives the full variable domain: GAGVSQSPRYKVAKRGQDVALRCDPISGHVSLFWYQQALGQGPEFLTYFQNEAQLDKSGLPSDRFFAERPEGSVSTLKIQRTQQEDSAVYLCASSPKSGTQYFGPGTRLLVL.

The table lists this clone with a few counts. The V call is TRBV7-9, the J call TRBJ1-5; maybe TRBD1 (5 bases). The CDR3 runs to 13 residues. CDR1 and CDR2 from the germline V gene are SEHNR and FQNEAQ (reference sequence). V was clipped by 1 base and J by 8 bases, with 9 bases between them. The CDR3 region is CASSLDGREPQHF. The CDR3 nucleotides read TGTGCCAGCAGCTTAGATGGCAGGGAGCCCCAGCATTTT.

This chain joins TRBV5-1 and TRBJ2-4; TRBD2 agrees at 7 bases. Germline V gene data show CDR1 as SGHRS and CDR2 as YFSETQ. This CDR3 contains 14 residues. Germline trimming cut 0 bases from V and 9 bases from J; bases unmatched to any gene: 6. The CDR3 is CASSLASGGGIQYF. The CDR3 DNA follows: TGCGCCAGCAGCTTGGCCTCGGGGGGAGGCATTCAGTACTTC.

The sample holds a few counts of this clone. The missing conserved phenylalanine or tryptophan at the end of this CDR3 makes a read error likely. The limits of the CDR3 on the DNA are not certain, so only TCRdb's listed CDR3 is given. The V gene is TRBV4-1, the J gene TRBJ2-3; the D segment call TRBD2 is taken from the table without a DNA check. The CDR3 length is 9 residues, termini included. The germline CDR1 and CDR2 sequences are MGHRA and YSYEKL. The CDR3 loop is CASSGTLIA.

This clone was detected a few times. The CDR3 reads CASSWEGNTEAFF. In nucleotides, the CDR3 is TGTGCCAGCAGTTGGGAGGGGAACACTGAAGCTTTCTTT. This chain connects TRBV2 to TRBJ1-1, with D hard to call. The CDR3 consists of 13 residues. Germline V gene sequence: CDR1 SNHLY, CDR2 FYNNEI. Trimming removed 5 bases from V and 1 base from J, with 8 bases in between.

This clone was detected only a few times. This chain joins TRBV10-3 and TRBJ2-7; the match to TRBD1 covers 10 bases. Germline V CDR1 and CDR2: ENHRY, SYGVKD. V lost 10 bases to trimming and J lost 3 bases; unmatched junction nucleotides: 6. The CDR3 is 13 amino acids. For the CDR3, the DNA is TGTGCCACTCTGGGGGACAGGGGCTACGAGCAGTACTTC. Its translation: CATLGDRGYEQYF.

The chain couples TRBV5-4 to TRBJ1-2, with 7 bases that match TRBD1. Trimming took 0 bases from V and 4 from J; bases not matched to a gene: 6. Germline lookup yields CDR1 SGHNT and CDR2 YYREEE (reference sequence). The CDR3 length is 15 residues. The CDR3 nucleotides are TGTGCCAGCAGCTTGGCCCGGACAGGCCCCTATGGCTACACCTTC. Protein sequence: CASSLARTGPYGYTF.

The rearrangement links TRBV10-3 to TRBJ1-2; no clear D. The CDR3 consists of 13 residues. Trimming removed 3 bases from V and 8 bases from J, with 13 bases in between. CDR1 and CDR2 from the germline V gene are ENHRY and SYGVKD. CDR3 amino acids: CAISEDEARGYTF. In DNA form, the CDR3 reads TGTGCCATCAGTGAAGACGAGGCTAGGGGCTACACCTTC.

The CDR3 DNA follows: TGTGCCAGCAGCCCGATAGTCCAAGAGACCCAGTACTTC. Translation: CASSPIVQETQYF. J is TRBJ2-5 and V is TRBV28, with no clear D. Trimming left V 6 bases short and J 1 base short, with 9 bases between. Germline CDR1 and CDR2: MDHEN and SYDVKM. The CDR3 runs to 13 residues.

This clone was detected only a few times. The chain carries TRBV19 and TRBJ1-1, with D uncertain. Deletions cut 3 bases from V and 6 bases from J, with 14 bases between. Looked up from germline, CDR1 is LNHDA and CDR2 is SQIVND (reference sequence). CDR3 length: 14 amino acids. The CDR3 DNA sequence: TGTGCCAGTAGTATCACATCAAACTGGGCTGAAGCTTTCTTT. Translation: CASSITSNWAEAFF.

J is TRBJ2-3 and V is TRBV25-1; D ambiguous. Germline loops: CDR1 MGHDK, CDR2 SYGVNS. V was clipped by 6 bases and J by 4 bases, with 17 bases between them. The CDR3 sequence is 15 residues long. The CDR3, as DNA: TGTGCCAGCAGCTCTCCGTCGGGTGTTCCAGATACGCAGTATTTT. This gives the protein CASSSPSGVPDTQYF.

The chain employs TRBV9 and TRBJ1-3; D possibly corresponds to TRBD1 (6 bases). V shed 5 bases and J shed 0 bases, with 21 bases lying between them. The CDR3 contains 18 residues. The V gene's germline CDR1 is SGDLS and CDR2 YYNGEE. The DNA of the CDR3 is TGTGCCAGCAGTCCTCAGCTCGGGGGGCACAGCTCTGGAAACACCATATATTTT. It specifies CASSPQLGGHSSGNTIYF.

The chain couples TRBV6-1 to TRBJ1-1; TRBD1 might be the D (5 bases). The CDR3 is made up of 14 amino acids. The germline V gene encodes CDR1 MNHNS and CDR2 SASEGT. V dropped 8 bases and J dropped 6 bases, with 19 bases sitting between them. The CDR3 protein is CASSREYQGSEAFF. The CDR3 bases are TGTGCCAGCTCCCGAGAGTATCAGGGATCTGAAGCTTTCTTT.

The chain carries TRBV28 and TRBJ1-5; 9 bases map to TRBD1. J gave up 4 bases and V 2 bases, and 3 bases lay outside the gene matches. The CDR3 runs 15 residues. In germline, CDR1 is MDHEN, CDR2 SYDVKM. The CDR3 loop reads CASSLGDRVNQPQHF. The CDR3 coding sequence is TGTGCCAGCAGTTTAGGGGACAGGGTTAATCAGCCCCAGCATTTT.

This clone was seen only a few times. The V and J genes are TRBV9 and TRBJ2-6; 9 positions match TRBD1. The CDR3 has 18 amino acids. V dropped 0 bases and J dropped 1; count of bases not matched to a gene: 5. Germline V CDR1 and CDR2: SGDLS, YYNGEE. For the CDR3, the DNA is TGTGCCAGCAGCGTAGGTACAGGGGGCCTTTCTGGGGCCAACGTCCTGACTTTC. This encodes CASSVGTGGLSGANVLTF.

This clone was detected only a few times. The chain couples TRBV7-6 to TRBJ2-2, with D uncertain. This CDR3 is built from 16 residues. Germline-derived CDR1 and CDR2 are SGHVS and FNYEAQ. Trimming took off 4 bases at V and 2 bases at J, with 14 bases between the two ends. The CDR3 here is CASSSQPDGNTGELFF. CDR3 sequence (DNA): TGTGCCAGCAGCTCGCAGCCCGACGGAAACACCGGGGAGCTGTTTTTT.

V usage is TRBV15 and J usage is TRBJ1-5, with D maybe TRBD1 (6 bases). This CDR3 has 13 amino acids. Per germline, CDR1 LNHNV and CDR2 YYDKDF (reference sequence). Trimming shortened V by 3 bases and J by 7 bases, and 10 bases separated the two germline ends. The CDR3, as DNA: TGTGCCACCAGCAGTACAGGGACGCAGCCCCAGCATTTT. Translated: CATSSTGTQPQHF.

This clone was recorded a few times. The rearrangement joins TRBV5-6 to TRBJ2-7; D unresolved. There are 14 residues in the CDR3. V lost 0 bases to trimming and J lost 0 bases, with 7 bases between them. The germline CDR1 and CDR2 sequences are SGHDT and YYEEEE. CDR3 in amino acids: CASSLGRSSYEQYF. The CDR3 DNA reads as TGTGCCAGCAGCTTGGGGCGAAGCTCCTACGAGCAGTACTTC.